The rows below give T cell receptor beta chains drawn from one sample of a study of blood T cell repertoires in COVID-19. Clones were sequenced by immunoSEQ multiplex PCR, and TCRdb holds only the in-frame ones, with some missing. The top ten clones hold about 0.55% of a sample with 150,000 to 180,000 clones, about 90% of them seen once. Sequences were obtained from peripheral blood. The source is a man aged 45 to 65 with acute or convalescent COVID-19. Each CDR3 is given with its conserved first and last residue. The order of the fields is J gene, V gene, D gene, CDR3 DNA, CDR3 protein. The D gene is left open where the match is weak.

>TRBJ2-3|TRBV19|.
TGTGCCAGTGTTGCAACTAGCACAGATACGCAGTATTTT
CASVATSTDTQYF
>TRBJ1-5|TRBV11-1|.
TGTGCCAGCAGCTTAGGAGTTAATCAGCCCCAGCATTTT
CASSLGVNQPQHF
>TRBJ2-3|TRBV6-5|.
TGTGCCAGCAAGATAAGCGGCACAGATACGCAGTATTTT
CASKISGTDTQYF
>TRBJ1-5|TRBV7-2|TRBD1
TGTGCCAGCAGCTTAGCGAGTTATCAGGGGGCTGGTCAGCCCCAGCATTTT
CASSLASYQGAGQPQHF
>TRBJ1-2|TRBV4-2|TRBD1
TGTGCCAGCAGCCAAGATTGGGCAGGGGGCGACTATGGCTACACCTTC
CASSQDWAGGDYGYTF
>TRBJ2-7|TRBV6-2/TRBV6-3|.
TGTGCCAGCAGTTACTTATCGGAGGATGAGCAGTACTTC
CASSYLSEDEQYF
>TRBJ1-5|TRBV9|.
TGTGCCAGCAGCGTGGGAGGTGGTCAGCCCCAGCATTTT
CASSVGGGQPQHF
>TRBJ2-5|TRBV7-6|TRBD1
TGTGCCAGCAGCAACAGGGGGCGGGACAGGAATCAAGAGACCCAGTACTTC
CASSNRGRDRNQETQYF
>TRBJ2-7|TRBV28|.
TGTGCCAGCAGTCCCCGGGATCCCAGCTACGAGCAGTACTTC
CASSPRDPSYEQYF
>TRBJ1-2|TRBV28|.
TGTGCCAGCGTGACAAACCATGGCTACACCTTC
CASVTNHGYTF